Listed below are T cell receptor beta chains from one sample, sequenced in a study of blood T cell repertoires in COVID-19. Clones were read by immunoSEQ multiplex PCR, and TCRdb kept only the in-frame ones, dropping some. The top ten clones hold about 4.2% of a sample with around 270,000 clones, around 88% of them seen once. Sequenced material: peripheral blood. All receptors come from a man aged 40-50 years with acute or convalescent COVID-19. Both conserved end residues are part of each CDR3. Fields, in order: D gene, V gene, clone size, J gene, CDR3 DNA, CDR3 protein. A D gene is named only where the DNA matches it firmly. Clone size is given for some rows only: seen once, a few or many times, or a class if the clone is expanded.

NA	TRBV7-9	NA	TRBJ1-2	TGTGCCAGCAGCCCCCCCGGGGACTATGGCTACACCTTC	CASSPPGDYGYTF
NA	TRBV18	few	TRBJ2-7	TGTGCCAGCTCGCCCGACCGGGTTTACGAGCAGTACTTC	CASSPDRVYEQYF
NA	TRBV19	NA	TRBJ2-1	TGTGCCAGTACCACTTCGACAGTTTACAATGAGCAGTTCTTC	CASTTSTVYNEQFF
NA	TRBV25-1	NA	TRBJ2-1	TGTGCCAGCGAAAATGTCCGGGGGACCTACAATGAGCAGTTCTTC	CASENVRGTYNEQFF
TRBD1	TRBV5-4	NA	TRBJ1-2	TGTGCCAGCAGCCAGGACAGGGACTATGGCTACACCTTC	CASSQDRDYGYTF
TRBD1	TRBV2	NA	TRBJ2-7	TGTGCCAGCAGTGAAGGGGAATTAAGAGGGGGCCACGAGCAGTACTTC	CASSEGELRGGHEQYF
TRBD2	TRBV19	NA	TRBJ2-1	TGTGCCAGTTCAGAGAGCGGGGGGCCCCGAGAGCAGTTCTTC	CASSESGGPREQFF
NA	TRBV6-2/TRBV6-3	once	TRBJ1-5	TGTGCCAGCAGTTTACAGTGGCGACAGCCCCAGCATTTT	CASSLQWRQPQHF
NA	TRBV5-1	NA	TRBJ2-7	TGCGCCAGCAGCACCCGGGAGAATCGACACGAGCAGTACTTC	CASSTRENRHEQYF
TRBD1	TRBV2	NA	TRBJ1-2	TGTGCCAGCAGTCCCCGGACAGGTGATACTTATGGCTACACCTTC	CASSPRTGDTYGYTF
NA	TRBV20-1	NA	TRBJ2-7	TGCAGTGGACTTTCCTCCCACGAGCAGTACTTC	CSGLSSHEQYF
NA	TRBV30	NA	TRBJ1-1	TGTGCCTGGAGTGATTTTAGGGGCGGTTGGAATGAAGCTTTCTTT	CAWSDFRGGWNEAFF
TRBD1	TRBV19	once	TRBJ2-7	TGTGCCAGTAGTATGGGACAGGGGCGGACCTACGAGCAGTACTTC	CASSMGQGRTYEQYF
NA	TRBV7-6	NA	TRBJ1-1	TGTGCCAGCAGCTTAGGAGGAATTACCTCGAACACTGAAGCTTTCTTT	CASSLGGITSNTEAFF
TRBD2	TRBV6-4	NA	TRBJ2-1	TGTGCCAGCGCACAAAGCGGGGGGGCAGGTGAGCAGTTCTTC	CASAQSGGAGEQFF
TRBD2	TRBV7-9	NA	TRBJ2-7	TGTGCCAGCAGCTTCCCGGGGGGGAGGGAGCAGTACTTC	CASSFPGGREQYF
NA	TRBV10-3	few	TRBJ1-1	TGTGCCATCAGATCAAATCAGGGGAACACTGAAGCTTTCTTT	CAIRSNQGNTEAFF
NA	TRBV2	NA	TRBJ1-5	TGTGCCAGCAGACAGGCCCAGAAAATGCCCCAGCATTTT	CASRQAQKMPQHF
TRBD1	TRBV2	once	TRBJ2-1	TGTGCCAGCAGTGCTGTGTTGGGACAGGGGGCAAGAATCTCCTACAATGAGCAGTTCTTC	CASSAVLGQGARISYNEQFF
NA	TRBV2	NA	TRBJ1-2	TGTGCCAGCAGTGAAGAGAGGGGGATTCGAGGCTACACCTTC	CASSEERGIRGYTF
NA	TRBV18	NA	TRBJ1-1	TGTGCCAGCTCACCCCTTCCGGAGGACGGGAAATCTTTCTTT	CASSPLPEDGKSFF
NA	TRBV29-1	NA	TRBJ1-2	TGCAGCGTTGAAACAGGGCGTAACTATGGCTACACCTTC	CSVETGRNYGYTF
NA	TRBV2	NA	TRBJ1-6	TGTGCCAGCACGAGCGCTAATTCGCCCCTCCACTTT	CASTSANSPLHF
NA	TRBV11-1	NA	TRBJ2-3	TGTGCCAGCAGCTTATCGTCACACACAGATACGCAGTATTTT	CASSLSSHTDTQYF
NA	TRBV12-5	NA	TRBJ2-2	TGTGCTAGTGGCCCCGACAGACCAGGGGCGAACACCGGGGAGCTGTTTTTT	CASGPDRPGANTGELFF
TRBD1	TRBV29-1	NA	TRBJ1-1	TGCAGCGTCGCACAGGGGGCGGCTTTCTTT	CSVAQGAAFF
TRBD1	TRBV10-1	NA	TRBJ2-2	TGCGCCAGCAGTGAGCTAGGACAGGGCCCCGGGGAGCTGTTTTTT	CASSELGQGPGELFF
NA	TRBV29-1	NA	TRBJ1-1	TGCAGCGCCCGCCTCCAGGGTAAAGGAAACACTGAAGCTTTCTTT	CSARLQGKGNTEAFF
TRBD1	TRBV2	NA	TRBJ2-7	TGTGCCAGCCAGTTCACCCCGGGACAGGGCCCCGACGAGCAGTACTTC	CASQFTPGQGPDEQYF
NA	TRBV23-1	NA	TRBJ1-3	TGCGCCAGCAGTCAACCAGCGGGCCGGGTACCTCGAAACACCATATATTTT	CASSQPAGRVPRNTIYF
NA	TRBV6-5	NA	TRBJ1-5	TGTGCCAGCGGACAGTTTAGCCAGCCCCAGCATTTT	CASGQFSQPQHF
NA	TRBV10-3	NA	TRBJ2-5	TGTGCCATCAGTGTAAACAGGGAAGAGACCCAGTACTTC	CAISVNREETQYF
TRBD1	TRBV27	NA	TRBJ2-7	TGTGCCAGCAGAAAAACAGGGGGCAGCACGTACGAGCAGTACTTC	CASRKTGGSTYEQYF
NA	TRBV5-6	NA	TRBJ2-3	TGTGCCAGCAGCGCAAGGGGCCGTGGAGGCACAGATACGCAGTATTTT	CASSARGRGGTDTQYF
NA	TRBV10-3	NA	TRBJ1-2	TGTGCCATCAGTGAGACGTACGCGCAGGGCCACTATGGCTACACCTTC	CAISETYAQGHYGYTF
TRBD2	TRBV2	NA	TRBJ2-1	TGTGCCAGCGGGGCTCAGCGGGGGGTATACAATGAGCAGTTCTTC	CASGAQRGVYNEQFF
TRBD1	TRBV11-2	NA	TRBJ2-7	TGTGCCAGCAGCTTCGATAGGGGGCAAGGGTCCTACGAGCAGTACTTC	CASSFDRGQGSYEQYF
NA	TRBV5-4	NA	TRBJ2-3	TGTGCCAGCAGCCCCGGACTTGACCAAGATACGCAGTATTTT	CASSPGLDQDTQYF
NA	TRBV5-8	NA	TRBJ2-6	TGTGCCAGCACCCGGGTCTCTGGGGCCAACGTCCTGACTTTC	CASTRVSGANVLTF
NA	TRBV29-1	NA	TRBJ2-3	TGCAGCGTTGACCAGGGAAGGGATACGCAGTATTTT	CSVDQGRDTQYF
TRBD1	TRBV11-2	NA	TRBJ2-3	TGTGCCAGCAGCTTAGGGGACAGAGGTACGCAGTATTTT	CASSLGDRGTQYF
TRBD1	TRBV6-1	NA	TRBJ1-4	TGTGCCACCGGCCCAGGGACAGTTAATGAAAAACTGTTTTTT	CATGPGTVNEKLFF
NA	TRBV6-2/TRBV6-3	NA	TRBJ1-2	TGTGCCAGCAGTTACTCATTAGGGGCCCAGGGTATGGATGGCTACACCTTC	CASSYSLGAQGMDGYTF
NA	TRBV5-1	few	TRBJ2-2	TGCGCCAGCAGCTTGAGACAGGATTATAGCGGGGAGCTGTTTTTT	CASSLRQDYSGELFF
TRBD1	TRBV11-2	NA	TRBJ2-2	TGTGCCAGCAGCTATGGGACAGGGATGAACACCGGGGAGCTGTTTTTT	CASSYGTGMNTGELFF
TRBD1	TRBV24-1	few	TRBJ2-2	TGTGCCACCAGGCCGGGACAGGGGGCGACGAGCACCGGGGAGCTGTTTTTT	CATRPGQGATSTGELFF
NA	TRBV5-6	once	TRBJ1-2	TGTGCCAGCAGCTGGGGCACAGAGCTTCATGGCTACACCTTC	CASSWGTELHGYTF
TRBD2	TRBV7-2	NA	TRBJ2-6	TGTGCCAGCACCTTGGGGGGGACTGGGGCCAACGTCCTGACTTTC	CASTLGGTGANVLTF
TRBD1	TRBV10-3	NA	TRBJ2-5	TGTGCCATCCACCGGGACAGGGAAGAGACCCAGTACTTC	CAIHRDREETQYF
NA	TRBV6-5	NA	TRBJ1-3	TGTGCCAGCAGTTCTTCTTTGAGCTCTGGAAACACCATATATTTT	CASSSSLSSGNTIYF
TRBD1	TRBV5-8	NA	TRBJ1-1	TGTGCCAGCAGCTTTCGAGGACAGGGGGACACTGAAGCTTTCTTT	CASSFRGQGDTEAFF
TRBD1	TRBV3-1/TRBV3-2	NA	TRBJ1-2	TGTGCCAGCAGCCAATTACAGGGGCAAGATGGCTACACCTTC	CASSQLQGQDGYTF
NA	TRBV15	NA	TRBJ1-1	TGTGCCACCAGCAGAGGTACAGTGAACACTGAAGCTTTCTTT	CATSRGTVNTEAFF
NA	TRBV19	NA	TRBJ1-1	TGTGCCAGTAGGACGGGAAACACTGAAGCTTTCTTT	CASRTGNTEAFF
NA	TRBV6-5	NA	TRBJ2-7	TGTGCCAGCAGTTATGCTACAGAAGAGCAGTACTTC	CASSYATEEQYF
NA	TRBV27	NA	TRBJ1-5	TGTGCCAGCAGTGGAGACGGATGGGGCAATCAGCCCCAGCATTTT	CASSGDGWGNQPQHF
TRBD1	TRBV6-1	NA	TRBJ1-5	TGTGCCAGCAGTGAAATGGGACAGGGAGGTCAGCCCCAGCATTTT	CASSEMGQGGQPQHF
TRBD2	TRBV15	NA	TRBJ2-3	TGTGCCACCAGCAGAGGGAGCGGGGGATGGGGCACAGATACGCAGTATTTT	CATSRGSGGWGTDTQYF
NA	TRBV19	NA	TRBJ1-5	TGTGCCAGTAACAGGGATTATCAGCCCCAGCATTTT	CASNRDYQPQHF